This TCR beta chain stems from a study of blood T cells in healthy people across ages. The second PCR ran about 6 to 12 cycles with a sample-barcoded 5' primer and J-beta primers. Tags on each cDNA molecule came from a template-switch adaptor with 12 random nucleotides. Each CDR3 protein gets one entry after TCRdb re-called the 5' RACE reads with MiXCR. The sample holds fewer than 900,000 distinct CDR3 sequences, about 34% seen once. The TCR originated in a young man in good health. Sequenced: blood.

CDR3 region: CASSLEGTDDNEQFF. In DNA form, the CDR3 reads TGCGCCAGCAGCTTGGAAGGGACAGACGACAATGAGCAGTTCTTC. The chain is built from TRBV5-1 and TRBJ2-1, with 7 positions matching TRBD1. V shed 0 bases, J shed 5 bases, and the junction held 5 bases outside the gene matches. The germline V gene encodes CDR1 SGHRS and CDR2 YFSETQ. The CDR3 is made up of 15 amino acids.